These 10 T cell receptor beta chains originate from one sample sequenced in a study of T cells in localized non-small cell lung cancer. The method was immunoSEQ multiplex PCR; TCRdb's version includes in-frame clones alone and lacks a portion of them. The sample comprises roughly 24,000 clones, roughly 90% of which are singletons, and about 1% rests with the top ten. The source was peripheral blood, collected before any cancer treatment. These receptors all stem from a woman aged 35 to 69 with stage I lung adenocarcinoma.

V gene TRBV5-6 combines with J gene TRBJ2-1, with D possibly being TRBD1 or TRBD2 (5 bases each). Looked up from germline, CDR1 is SGHDT and CDR2 is YYEEEE. The CDR3 has 16 residues. V dropped 0 bases and J dropped 9 bases, with 19 bases sitting between them. The CDR3 DNA reads as TGTGCCAGCAGCTTGGGGTGGGGACGCGCGGGTGGTGAGCAGTTCTTC. Protein product: CASSLGWGRAGGEQFF.

The gene calls are TRBV5-4 and TRBJ2-5, with a weak D call TRBD2 (5 bases). Germline CDR1 and CDR2: SGHNT and YYREEE (reference sequence). This CDR3 is 13 amino acids long. V shed 5 bases and J shed 7 bases, with 15 bases lying between them. The DNA of the CDR3 is TGTGCCAGCAGGCGGGCCTCGGGCGGGACCCAGTACTTC. Its protein is CASRRASGGTQYF.

The CDR3 DNA sequence: TGTGCCAGCAGCGGAGGCAGAGACCCTAACTATGGCTACACCTTC. Its protein is CASSGGRDPNYGYTF. This rearrangement joins TRBV11-2 to TRBJ1-2; D unresolved. V was clipped by 5 bases and J by 0 bases, with 13 bases between them. The CDR3 is 15 amino acids. Germline V gene lookup returns CDR1 SGHAT and CDR2 FQNNGV.

The V and J genes are TRBV28 and TRBJ1-4, with 11 nucleotides matching TRBD1. J gave up 8 bases and V 8 bases, and 10 bases lay outside the gene matches. Germline V gene lookup returns CDR1 MDHEN and CDR2 SYDVKM. CDR3 length: 15 amino acids. CDR3 in amino acids: CASGSAGTGGEKLFF. CDR3 in DNA: TGTGCCAGCGGGTCAGCCGGGACAGGGGGGGAAAAACTGTTTTTT.

CDR3 nucleotide sequence: TGCGCCAGCAGCTTGGGGGACGCGGGCACCGGGGAGCTGTTTTTT. The encoded protein is CASSLGDAGTGELFF. The gene calls are TRBV5-1 and TRBJ2-2, with D perhaps being TRBD1 or TRBD2 (5 bases each). Germline CDR1 SGHRS, CDR2 YFSETQ. The CDR3 contains 15 residues. Trimming left V 0 bases short and J 4 bases short, with 10 bases between.

The chain links TRBV4-3 to TRBJ1-1; no reliable D call. The V end lost 0 bases, the J end lost 0 bases, and 8 bases lay between the germline ends. Germline V gene data show CDR1 as LGHNA and CDR2 as YSLEER. This CDR3 region has 15 residues. The CDR3 DNA reads as TGCGCCAGCAGCCAAGAAGCCCGAATGAACACTGAAGCTTTCTTT. As protein: CASSQEARMNTEAFF.

The V and J genes are TRBV6-5 and TRBJ1-5; unclear D gene. The CDR3 length is 14 residues. Germline CDR1 and CDR2: MNHEY and SVGAGI. Trimming left V 7 bases short and J 1 base short, with 11 bases between. CDR3 in amino acids: CASNKGGSNQPQHF. CDR3 nucleotides: TGTGCCAGCAACAAGGGTGGCAGCAATCAGCCCCAGCATTTT.

The chain carries TRBV13 and TRBJ2-5; D ambiguous. CDR3 length: 16 residues. Trimming pared 4 bases from V and 0 bases from J, leaving 15 bases between. Germline CDR1 PRHDT, CDR2 FYEKMQ (reference sequence). The CDR3 protein is CASSYRVGKDQETQYF. The CDR3 DNA reads TGTGCCAGCAGCTATAGAGTAGGGAAGGACCAAGAGACCCAGTACTTC.

This clone is a singleton in its sample. The chain has TRBV5-5 and TRBJ2-7, with D maybe TRBD2 (7 bases). This CDR3 has 16 amino acids. With 3 bases removed from V and 2 bases from J, the gap between germline ends came to 18 bases. Per germline, CDR1 SGHKS and CDR2 YYEKEE (reference sequence). CDR3 coding DNA: TGTGCCAGCAGCTCCCTGGGGGGGGGCGTAACCTACGAGCAGTACTTC. It codes for CASSSLGGGVTYEQYF. The full variable domain, in which reference TRBV5-5 and TRBJ2-7 provide the parts outside the CDR3, is DAGVTQSPTHLIKTRGQQVTLRCSPISGHKSVSWYQQVLGQGPQFIFQYYEKEERGRGNFPDRFSARQFPNYSSELNVNALLLGDSALYLCASSSLGGGVTYEQYFGPGTRLTVT.

V usage is TRBV6-1 and J usage is TRBJ2-7; 7 bases align to TRBD2. V was pared by 4 bases and J by 3 bases, with 6 bases of the junction left unmatched. The CDR3 is made up of 14 amino acids. CDR1 is MNHNS, CDR2 SASEGT, per germline. CDR3 bases: TGTGCCAGCAGTGCCGGGACTACGAACTACGAGCAGTACTTC. Protein: CASSAGTTNYEQYF.